Included here is one TCR beta chain sequence, with context. No antigen is known for it. No qualities accompany the bases; no much larger clone lies one base away. The data originate from a study of blood T cell repertoires in COVID-19 (TCRdb year 2020). For context, the study as a whole: The collaborator samples originated in the United States, Italy and Spain and spanned the acute and convalescent phases of COVID-19. The prospective study material was composed of cDNA or gDNA derived from T cells, B-cell-depleted T cells, or PBMCs. Subjects who had been exposed to COVID-19, were actively infected with it, or had recovered from it provided the deeply sampled blood TCRbeta repertoires that made up the dataset. The repertoires were released in a freely available public database intended as a resource for research on the immune response to SARS-CoV-2. The samples were drawn from two sources: the first 160 participants of the ongoing ImmuneRACE study, and approximately 1,300 subjects contributed by 6 global collaborators. A de-identified subject ID, COVID-19 status, age in years and sex were almost always included in the sample metadata. HLA class I and class II types, where available, came from metadata supplied by the sample provider rather than from assay-based typing. Overall study outcomes, separate from this receptor: The quantity of clinical and demographic metadata differed by source and by participant and was supplied without curation.

The junction carries 8 bases between V and J, which are trimmed by 2 bases and 1 base respectively. The CDR3 sequence holds 14 residues, the cysteine and phenylalanine included. Only the CDR3 DNA stays, 42 bases, in frame from base 1. The germline V gene sets CDR1 to SGHTA and CDR2 to FQGTGA. TCRbeta CDR3 regions were amplified from genomic DNA using the immunoSEQ Assay, a bias-controlled multiplex PCR. The source study handled its data this way. The number of nucleated cells in each sample was estimated by amplification of reference gene primers within the assay. Sequence reads were collapsed and filtered to measure the absolute abundance of every unique TCRbeta CDR3 rearrangement. For each sample, productive Simpson clonality was calculated as the square root of Simpson's diversity index over productive rearrangements. In TCRdb, the immuneACCESS table is reduced to in-frame sequences with V and J assigned. These tables do not hold every clone; where another copy was compared, an unresolved V gene accounts for under half, and the others remain unexplained. V and J calls and clone size are given by that table; D and trimming were obtained from the DNA. The sample data list 55,000 to 70,000 clones, and 70% to 90% of these were observed just once. Roughly 3.2% of the sample lies in the top ten.

One collaborating source in Seattle enrolled patients during active infection and followed them longitudinally through the course of disease. Collaborating institutions collected whole blood in K2EDTA tubes following their own protocols. Collaborator samples were shipped for TCRbeta analysis as frozen whole blood, isolated PBMCs, or DNA extracted from either sample type. The chain couples TRBV7-3 to TRBJ1-1; perhaps TRBD1 is the D gene, with 5 bases matching. The receptor was derived from a woman in her forties or fifties with COVID-19, enrolled during active disease. The sample comprised peripheral blood. The CDR3 here reads CASSLQGPNTEAFF. The DNA is as follows: TGTGCCAGCAGCTTACAGGGTCCGAACACTGAAGCTTTCTTT.